The rows below give T cell receptor beta chains drawn from one sample of a study of shared clonotypes between healthy human individuals. Measured with immunoSEQ multiplex PCR; TCRdb has only the in-frame clones, and not every one. The top ten clones hold 1% to 1.3% of a sample with millions of clones, around 96% of them seen once. The sequencing sample was made of naive CD8+ T cells sorted from blood. These receptors all stem from a man between 18 and 29 years old in good health. CDR3s include the opening cysteine and the closing phenylalanine or tryptophan. The D gene is left open where the match is weak. Where a row states a size, it is once, few, many or the class of an expanded clone; other rows omit it.

D gene: -; V gene: TRBV2; clone size: -; CDR3 length: 9; J gene: TRBJ2-5; CDR3 DNA: TGTGCCAGCGGGGAGACCCAGTACTTC; CDR3 protein: CASGETQYF
D gene: TRBD1; V gene: TRBV2; clone size: -; CDR3 length: 15; J gene: TRBJ2-7; CDR3 DNA: TGTGCCAGCAGTGTACTACAGGGGGCGTACTACGAGCAGTACTTC; CDR3 protein: CASSVLQGAYYEQYF
D gene: -; V gene: TRBV27; clone size: -; CDR3 length: 14; J gene: TRBJ1-2; CDR3 DNA: TGTGCCAGCAGTTTAGTAGGGGGGGCCCGTGGCTACACCTTC; CDR3 protein: CASSLVGGARGYTF
D gene: TRBD2; V gene: TRBV10-2; clone size: -; CDR3 length: 13; J gene: TRBJ2-3; CDR3 DNA: TGCGCCGGCGCGGGGGGACTTACAGATACGCAGTATTTT; CDR3 protein: CAGAGGLTDTQYF
D gene: -; V gene: TRBV7-3; clone size: -; CDR3 length: 15; J gene: TRBJ2-3; CDR3 DNA: TGTGCCAGCAGCTTAGGGGAGACCGGGACAGATACGCAGTATTTT; CDR3 protein: CASSLGETGTDTQYF
D gene: -; V gene: TRBV5-8; clone size: -; CDR3 length: 14; J gene: TRBJ2-7; CDR3 DNA: TGTGCCAGCAGCTTGAACGGGTTTCCCTACGAGCAGTACTTC; CDR3 protein: CASSLNGFPYEQYF
D gene: TRBD1; V gene: TRBV7-3; clone size: -; CDR3 length: 13; J gene: TRBJ2-7; CDR3 DNA: TGTGCCAGCAGCTTGGGACAGGGCAACGAGCAGTACTTC; CDR3 protein: CASSLGQGNEQYF
D gene: TRBD1; V gene: TRBV13; clone size: -; CDR3 length: 15; J gene: TRBJ1-4; CDR3 DNA: TGTGCCAGCAGCTCATCGGACAGGCGAAATGAAAAACTGTTTTTT; CDR3 protein: CASSSSDRRNEKLFF
D gene: -; V gene: TRBV4-1; clone size: -; CDR3 length: 13; J gene: TRBJ2-7; CDR3 DNA: TGCGCCAGCAGCCAAGAAAACAGCTACGAGCAGTACTTC; CDR3 protein: CASSQENSYEQYF
D gene: -; V gene: TRBV14; clone size: -; CDR3 length: 14; J gene: TRBJ2-3; CDR3 DNA: TGTGCCAGCCGTCCGCGGGTGAGCACAGATACGCAGTATTTT; CDR3 protein: CASRPRVSTDTQYF
D gene: TRBD1; V gene: TRBV15; clone size: -; CDR3 length: 15; J gene: TRBJ1-6; CDR3 DNA: TGTGCCACCAGCAGTCCCGGGACAGGGGCTTCACCCCTCCACTTT; CDR3 protein: CATSSPGTGASPLHF
D gene: TRBD2; V gene: TRBV6-1; clone size: -; CDR3 length: 15; J gene: TRBJ2-7; CDR3 DNA: TGTGCCCTTGGGTCCGGAGCGGGGGGCTCCTACGAGCAGTACTTC; CDR3 protein: CALGSGAGGSYEQYF
D gene: TRBD1; V gene: TRBV4-1; clone size: -; CDR3 length: 17; J gene: TRBJ1-2; CDR3 DNA: TGCGCCAGCAGCCCTAGGCTAAGGGACAGGGGGCCGGATGGCTACACCTTC; CDR3 protein: CASSPRLRDRGPDGYTF
D gene: TRBD2; V gene: TRBV4-3; clone size: -; CDR3 length: 16; J gene: TRBJ2-1; CDR3 DNA: TGCGCCAGCAGCCAAACGTGGCGGGAGGGCTACAATGAGCAGTTCTTC; CDR3 protein: CASSQTWREGYNEQFF
D gene: -; V gene: TRBV11-2; clone size: -; CDR3 length: 16; J gene: TRBJ2-3; CDR3 DNA: TGTGCCAGCAGCCCTGCCCCGGAGGGAATGTCAGATACGCAGTATTTT; CDR3 protein: CASSPAPEGMSDTQYF
D gene: -; V gene: TRBV29-1; clone size: -; CDR3 length: 13; J gene: TRBJ2-2; CDR3 DNA: TGCAGCGTTGGGACAGCGAACACCGGGGAGCTGTTTTTT; CDR3 protein: CSVGTANTGELFF
D gene: TRBD1; V gene: TRBV18; clone size: -; CDR3 length: 15; J gene: TRBJ2-7; CDR3 DNA: TGTGCCAGCTCAGTGGGACAGGGGAACGTTTACGAGCAGTACTTC; CDR3 protein: CASSVGQGNVYEQYF
D gene: -; V gene: TRBV18; clone size: once; CDR3 length: 13; J gene: TRBJ2-7; CDR3 DNA: TGTGCCAGCTCACAAGAGAACTCCTACGAGCAGTACTTC; CDR3 protein: CASSQENSYEQYF
D gene: -; V gene: TRBV28; clone size: -; CDR3 length: 13; J gene: TRBJ1-2; CDR3 DNA: TGTGCCACTGGGCCCGGGCCCTCCTATGGCTACACCTTC; CDR3 protein: CATGPGPSYGYTF
D gene: -; V gene: TRBV27; clone size: -; CDR3 length: 14; J gene: TRBJ1-1; CDR3 DNA: TGTGCCAGCAGTTCAGAGACAGGGAACACTGAAGCTTTCTTT; CDR3 protein: CASSSETGNTEAFF
D gene: TRBD1; V gene: TRBV4-1; clone size: -; CDR3 length: 20; J gene: TRBJ1-6; CDR3 DNA: TGCGCCAGCAGCCAAGCGGGGGCAGGGGGATTCGGCTCCTATAATTCACCCCTCCACTTT; CDR3 protein: CASSQAGAGGFGSYNSPLHF
D gene: TRBD1; V gene: TRBV6-5; clone size: -; CDR3 length: 14; J gene: TRBJ2-1; CDR3 DNA: TGTGCCAGCAGTTACACCCGGACAGGGAATGAGCAGTTCTTC; CDR3 protein: CASSYTRTGNEQFF
D gene: TRBD1; V gene: TRBV11-1; clone size: -; CDR3 length: 16; J gene: TRBJ2-6; CDR3 DNA: TGTGCCAGCGACACTGGGACAGGGGGGCCGGCCAACGTCCTGACTTTC; CDR3 protein: CASDTGTGGPANVLTF
D gene: -; V gene: TRBV19; clone size: -; CDR3 length: 17; J gene: TRBJ1-6; CDR3 DNA: TGTGCCAGTTCACCGGACCATCCATCCCTATATAATTCACCCCTCCACTTT; CDR3 protein: CASSPDHPSLYNSPLHF
D gene: TRBD1; V gene: TRBV19; clone size: -; CDR3 length: 14; J gene: TRBJ2-2; CDR3 DNA: TGTGCCAGTAGCCCTGGGACAGAGACCGGGGAGCTGTTTTTT; CDR3 protein: CASSPGTETGELFF
D gene: TRBD2; V gene: TRBV4-1; clone size: -; CDR3 length: 17; J gene: TRBJ2-7; CDR3 DNA: TGCGCCAGCAGCCAAGAGCCCACAGGGACTAGCGGCTACGAGCAGTACTTC; CDR3 protein: CASSQEPTGTSGYEQYF
D gene: TRBD2; V gene: TRBV2; clone size: once; CDR3 length: 17; J gene: TRBJ2-5; CDR3 DNA: TGTGCCAGCAGTCCAAGTATTTCTACTAGCGGCAAAGAGACCCAGTACTTC; CDR3 protein: CASSPSISTSGKETQYF
D gene: -; V gene: TRBV10-1; clone size: -; CDR3 length: 14; J gene: TRBJ2-3; CDR3 DNA: TGCGCCAGCAGTGATGGGGGGACCACAGATACGCAGTATTTT; CDR3 protein: CASSDGGTTDTQYF
D gene: -; V gene: TRBV27; clone size: -; CDR3 length: 15; J gene: TRBJ1-2; CDR3 DNA: TGTGCCAGCAGTTCCCAGGGGTTGGGTAGCTATGGCTACACCTTC; CDR3 protein: CASSSQGLGSYGYTF
D gene: -; V gene: TRBV23-1; clone size: once; CDR3 length: 15; J gene: TRBJ1-4; CDR3 DNA: TGCGCCAGCAGTCTTCCAGGGGCGCCTAATGAAAAACTGTTTTTT; CDR3 protein: CASSLPGAPNEKLFF
D gene: TRBD2; V gene: TRBV10-1; clone size: -; CDR3 length: 13; J gene: TRBJ2-1; CDR3 DNA: TGCGCCAGCAGACCCGGACTAGTGGGCGAGCAGTTCTTC; CDR3 protein: CASRPGLVGEQFF
D gene: -; V gene: TRBV6-1; clone size: -; CDR3 length: 15; J gene: TRBJ2-5; CDR3 DNA: TGTGCCAGCAGTGAATTTGCGGGGTCCCAAGAGACCCAGTACTTC; CDR3 protein: CASSEFAGSQETQYF
D gene: TRBD1; V gene: TRBV27; clone size: -; CDR3 length: 14; J gene: TRBJ1-3; CDR3 DNA: TGTGCCAGCAGGGAACAGGGGACTGGAAACACCATATATTTT; CDR3 protein: CASREQGTGNTIYF
D gene: -; V gene: TRBV5-1; clone size: -; CDR3 length: 14; J gene: TRBJ1-1; CDR3 DNA: TGCGCCAGCAGCTACTCAGGGGTGAACACTGAAGCTTTCTTT; CDR3 protein: CASSYSGVNTEAFF
D gene: -; V gene: TRBV6-1; clone size: -; CDR3 length: 12; J gene: TRBJ2-6; CDR3 DNA: TGTGCCGCTGGAGGGGGGGCCAACGTCCTGACTTTC; CDR3 protein: CAAGGGANVLTF
D gene: -; V gene: TRBV6-5; clone size: -; CDR3 length: 13; J gene: TRBJ2-1; CDR3 DNA: TGTGCCAGCAGTTGGGGTGGAAACAATGAGCAGTTCTTC; CDR3 protein: CASSWGGNNEQFF
D gene: -; V gene: TRBV12-5; clone size: -; CDR3 length: 12; J gene: TRBJ2-7; CDR3 DNA: TGTGCTAGTGGTCCGAGTTCAGACGAGCAGTACTTC; CDR3 protein: CASGPSSDEQYF
D gene: TRBD2; V gene: TRBV9; clone size: once; CDR3 length: 17; J gene: TRBJ2-3; CDR3 DNA: TGTGCCAGCAGCGGTCCGATAGCGGGGGGGAAACAGGATACGCAGTATTTT; CDR3 protein: CASSGPIAGGKQDTQYF
D gene: -; V gene: TRBV9; clone size: -; CDR3 length: 16; J gene: TRBJ2-3; CDR3 DNA: TGTGCCAGCAGCGTAGTGGACAGCGGCTACACAGATACGCAGTATTTT; CDR3 protein: CASSVVDSGYTDTQYF
D gene: -; V gene: TRBV2; clone size: few; CDR3 length: 14; J gene: TRBJ1-1; CDR3 DNA: TGTGCCAGCAGTGATGAGATCTTGAACACTGAAGCTTTCTTT; CDR3 protein: CASSDEILNTEAFF
D gene: -; V gene: TRBV28; clone size: once; CDR3 length: 14; J gene: TRBJ2-7; CDR3 DNA: TGTGCCAGCAGTTTTCCCAGGTCCACCTACGAGCAGTACTTC; CDR3 protein: CASSFPRSTYEQYF
D gene: -; V gene: TRBV19; clone size: -; CDR3 length: 15; J gene: TRBJ2-1; CDR3 DNA: TGTGCCAGTAGTATCGTGGGTTCCACCTACAATGAGCAGTTCTTC; CDR3 protein: CASSIVGSTYNEQFF
D gene: TRBD1; V gene: TRBV7-6; clone size: -; CDR3 length: 17; J gene: TRBJ2-7; CDR3 DNA: TGTGCCAGCAGCTCCCTCGGACAGGGACTTGATGGCTACGAGCAGTACTTC; CDR3 protein: CASSSLGQGLDGYEQYF
D gene: -; V gene: TRBV5-1; clone size: -; CDR3 length: 16; J gene: TRBJ1-3; CDR3 DNA: TGCGCCAGCAGCTTGGGACAGCCGCACACTGGAAACACCATATATTTT; CDR3 protein: CASSLGQPHTGNTIYF
D gene: TRBD2; V gene: TRBV4-1; clone size: -; CDR3 length: 18; J gene: TRBJ2-7; CDR3 DNA: TGCGCCAGCAGCCAAGAAACGGCTGTGGGACTAGCGGCCTACGAGCAGTACTTC; CDR3 protein: CASSQETAVGLAAYEQYF
D gene: -; V gene: TRBV5-1; clone size: -; CDR3 length: 14; J gene: TRBJ2-7; CDR3 DNA: TGCGCCAGCAGCTTTTACGCCAGCTCCTACGAGCAGTACTTC; CDR3 protein: CASSFYASSYEQYF
D gene: TRBD2; V gene: TRBV13; clone size: -; CDR3 length: 17; J gene: TRBJ2-2; CDR3 DNA: TGTGCCAGCAGCTCGACTAGCGGGGGGCGAAACACCGGGGAGCTGTTTTTT; CDR3 protein: CASSSTSGGRNTGELFF
D gene: -; V gene: TRBV30; clone size: -; CDR3 length: 14; J gene: TRBJ1-1; CDR3 DNA: TGTGCCTGGAGATTGCCGGGAGAAGGTCCTGAAGCTTTCTTT; CDR3 protein: CAWRLPGEGPEAFF
D gene: -; V gene: TRBV27; clone size: -; CDR3 length: 13; J gene: TRBJ2-7; CDR3 DNA: TGTGCCAGCAGTTTAGCGCCCAGCTACGAGCAGTACTTC; CDR3 protein: CASSLAPSYEQYF
D gene: -; V gene: TRBV5-1; clone size: -; CDR3 length: 15; J gene: TRBJ2-1; CDR3 DNA: TGCGCCAGCAGCTGGGGTACGCTTTATGGCAATGAGCAGTTCTTC; CDR3 protein: CASSWGTLYGNEQFF
D gene: TRBD2; V gene: TRBV4-1; clone size: -; CDR3 length: 16; J gene: TRBJ2-1; CDR3 DNA: TGCGCCAGCAGCCAAGAGATAACTAGCGCCTACAATGAGCAGTTCTTC; CDR3 protein: CASSQEITSAYNEQFF
D gene: -; V gene: TRBV7-9; clone size: -; CDR3 length: 16; J gene: TRBJ1-4; CDR3 DNA: TGTGCCAGCAGCTCCAACTTACTTGCAACTAATGAAAAACTGTTTTTT; CDR3 protein: CASSSNLLATNEKLFF
D gene: -; V gene: TRBV29-1; clone size: once; CDR3 length: 13; J gene: TRBJ2-3; CDR3 DNA: TGCAGCGCACGGCTCGAAAACACAGATACGCAGTATTTT; CDR3 protein: CSARLENTDTQYF
D gene: TRBD2; V gene: TRBV9; clone size: -; CDR3 length: 18; J gene: TRBJ2-3; CDR3 DNA: TGTGCCAGCAGCGAGTCAAGCGGGAGGGCCATTTTAACAGGTACGCAGTATTTT; CDR3 protein: CASSESSGRAILTGTQYF